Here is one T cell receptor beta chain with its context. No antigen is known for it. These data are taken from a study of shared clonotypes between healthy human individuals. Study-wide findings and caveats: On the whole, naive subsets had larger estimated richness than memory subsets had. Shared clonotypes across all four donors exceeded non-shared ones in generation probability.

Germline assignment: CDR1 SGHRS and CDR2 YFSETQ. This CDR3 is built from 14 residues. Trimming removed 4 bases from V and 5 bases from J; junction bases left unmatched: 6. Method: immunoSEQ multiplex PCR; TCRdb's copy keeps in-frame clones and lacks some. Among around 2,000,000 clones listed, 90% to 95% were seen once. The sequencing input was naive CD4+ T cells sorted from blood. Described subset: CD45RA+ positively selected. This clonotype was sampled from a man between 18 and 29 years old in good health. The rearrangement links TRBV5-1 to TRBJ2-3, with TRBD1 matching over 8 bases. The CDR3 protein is CASSDRDRQDTQYF. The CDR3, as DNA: TGCGCCAGCAGCGACCGGGACAGGCAAGATACGCAGTATTTT. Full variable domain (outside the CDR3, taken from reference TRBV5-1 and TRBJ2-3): KAGVTQTPRYLIKTRGQQVTLSCSPISGHRSVSWYQQTPGQGLQFLFEYFSETQRNKGNFPGRFSGRQFSNSRSEMNVSTLELGDSALYLCASSDRDRQDTQYFGPGTRLTVL.